Listed here is a single T cell receptor beta chain. What it binds is unknown. The second PCR ran roughly 7 to 11 cycles with a sample-barcoded 5' primer and J-beta primers. No fewer than 2.5 million CDR3-containing paired-end reads came from each sample. MiXCR was run by TCRdb on the 5' RACE reads, yielding one entry per CDR3 protein. The table has nearly 800,000 distinct CDR3 sequences, more than 55% seen once. Every participating donor contributed roughly 10 milliliters of peripheral blood through a draw. The data originate from a study of blood T cells in healthy people across ages. Study-wide points: Age advanced and TCR beta diversity per million T cells fell, roughly linearly.

The length of the CDR3 is 13 residues. Trimming took off 6 bases at V and 1 base at J, with 9 bases between the two ends. Per germline, CDR1 PRHDT and CDR2 FYEKMQ (reference sequence). The V call is TRBV13, the J call TRBJ1-1; D is uncertain. The TCR originated in a man aged 35 to 55 in good health. The sample comprised blood. The CDR3 sequence: CASSGYPNTEAFF. The CDR3 coding sequence is TGTGCCAGCAGTGGTTATCCGAACACTGAAGCTTTCTTT.